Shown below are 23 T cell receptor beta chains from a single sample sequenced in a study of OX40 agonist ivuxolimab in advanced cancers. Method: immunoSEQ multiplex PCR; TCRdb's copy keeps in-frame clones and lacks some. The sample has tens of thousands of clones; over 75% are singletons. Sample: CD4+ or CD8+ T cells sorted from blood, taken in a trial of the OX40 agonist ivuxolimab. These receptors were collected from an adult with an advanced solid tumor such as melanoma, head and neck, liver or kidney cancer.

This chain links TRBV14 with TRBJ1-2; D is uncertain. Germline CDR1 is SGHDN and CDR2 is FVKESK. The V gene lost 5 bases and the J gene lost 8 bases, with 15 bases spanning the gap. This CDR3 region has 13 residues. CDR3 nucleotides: TGTGCCAGCAGCTTTGAGCAGTCGACCGGCTACACCTTC. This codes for CASSFEQSTGYTF.

In DNA, the CDR3 is TGTGCCAGCAGTGAAACGGGGGTTGGGCCCTACGAGCAGTACTTC. Translating it yields CASSETGVGPYEQYF. The gene calls are TRBV6-1 and TRBJ2-7; D may be TRBD2 (6 bases). The CDR3 consists of 15 residues. From germline, CDR1 is MNHNS and CDR2 SASEGT. V was pared by 2 bases and J by 2 bases, with 13 bases between.

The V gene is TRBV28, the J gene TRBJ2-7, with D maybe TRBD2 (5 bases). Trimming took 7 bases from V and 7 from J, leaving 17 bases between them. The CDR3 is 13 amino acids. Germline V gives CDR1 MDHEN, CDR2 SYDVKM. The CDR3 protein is CASTTTTPGEQYF. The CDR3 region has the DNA TGTGCCAGCACGACTACAACGCCCGGTGAGCAGTACTTC.

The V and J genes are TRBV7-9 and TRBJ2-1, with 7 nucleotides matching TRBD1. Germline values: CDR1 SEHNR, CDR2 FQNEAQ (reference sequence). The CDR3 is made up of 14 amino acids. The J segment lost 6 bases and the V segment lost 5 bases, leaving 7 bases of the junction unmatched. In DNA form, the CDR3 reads TGTGCCAGCAGCATCACGGGACAGTCCAATGAGCAGTTCTTC. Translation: CASSITGQSNEQFF.

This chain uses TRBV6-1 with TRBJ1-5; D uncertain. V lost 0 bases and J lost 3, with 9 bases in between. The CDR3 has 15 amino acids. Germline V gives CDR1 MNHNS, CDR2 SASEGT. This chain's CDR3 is CASSEALQPNQPQHF. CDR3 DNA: TGTGCCAGCAGTGAAGCGCTACAGCCCAATCAGCCCCAGCATTTT.

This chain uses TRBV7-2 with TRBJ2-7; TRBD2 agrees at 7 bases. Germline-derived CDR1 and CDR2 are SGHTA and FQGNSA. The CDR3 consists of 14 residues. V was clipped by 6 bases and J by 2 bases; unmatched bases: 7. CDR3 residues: CASRRTSAAYEQYF. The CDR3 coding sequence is TGTGCCAGCAGGCGAACTAGCGCCGCCTACGAGCAGTACTTC.

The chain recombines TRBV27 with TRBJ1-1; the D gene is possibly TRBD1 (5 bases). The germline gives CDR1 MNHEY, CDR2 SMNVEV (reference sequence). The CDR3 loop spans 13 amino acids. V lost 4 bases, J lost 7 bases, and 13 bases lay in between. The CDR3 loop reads CASSSTRTFEAFF. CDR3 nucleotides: TGTGCCAGCAGTTCTACTCGGACATTTGAAGCTTTCTTT.

The CDR3 DNA is TGCGCCAGCAGCCAAGAAGGACAGGGCCAACGACCCCAGCATTTT. Translation: CASSQEGQGQRPQHF. The rearrangement joins TRBV4-1 to TRBJ1-5, with 8 positions matching TRBD1. CDR3 length: 15 amino acids. Germline values: CDR1 MGHRA, CDR2 YSYEKL. Unmatched junction bases numbered 8, after V lost 0 bases and J lost 10 bases.

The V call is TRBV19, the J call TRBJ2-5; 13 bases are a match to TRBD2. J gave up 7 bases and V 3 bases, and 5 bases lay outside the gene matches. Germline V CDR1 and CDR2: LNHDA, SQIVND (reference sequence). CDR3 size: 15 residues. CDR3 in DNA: TGTGCCAGTAGTATTAGACTAGCGGGAGGTGTGACCCAGTACTTC. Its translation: CASSIRLAGGVTQYF.

CDR3 region: CASSRSSGQGGETQYF. The CDR3 DNA is TGTGCCAGCAGCCGTAGTTCGGGACAGGGGGGAGAGACCCAGTACTTC. V gene TRBV11-1 combines with J gene TRBJ2-5, with 11 nucleotides matching TRBD1. This CDR3 has 16 amino acids. V shed 5 bases, J shed 4 bases, and the junction held 9 bases outside the gene matches. The germline gives CDR1 SGHAT, CDR2 FQDESV (reference sequence).

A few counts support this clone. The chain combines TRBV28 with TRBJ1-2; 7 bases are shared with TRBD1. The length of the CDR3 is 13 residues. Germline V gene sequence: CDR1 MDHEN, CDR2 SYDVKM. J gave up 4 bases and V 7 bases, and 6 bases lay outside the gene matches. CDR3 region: CASTRTGSYGYTF. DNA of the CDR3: TGTGCCAGCACCAGGACAGGAAGCTATGGCTACACCTTC.

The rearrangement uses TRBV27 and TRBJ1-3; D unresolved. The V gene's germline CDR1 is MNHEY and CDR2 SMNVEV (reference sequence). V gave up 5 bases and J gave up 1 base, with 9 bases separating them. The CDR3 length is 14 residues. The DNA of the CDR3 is TGTGCCAGCAGTAGTATTCTTTCTGGAAACACCATATATTTT. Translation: CASSSILSGNTIYF.

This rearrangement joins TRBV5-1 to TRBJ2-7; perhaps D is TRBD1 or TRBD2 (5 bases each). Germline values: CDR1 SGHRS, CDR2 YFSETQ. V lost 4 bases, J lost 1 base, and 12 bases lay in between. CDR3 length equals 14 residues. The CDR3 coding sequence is TGCGCCAGCAGCAAAGGGGACCGATCCTACGAGCAGTACTTC. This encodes CASSKGDRSYEQYF.

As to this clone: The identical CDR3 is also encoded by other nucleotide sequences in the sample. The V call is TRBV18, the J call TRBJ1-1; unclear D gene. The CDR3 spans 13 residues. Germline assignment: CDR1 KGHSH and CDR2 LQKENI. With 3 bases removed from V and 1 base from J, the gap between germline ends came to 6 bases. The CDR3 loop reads CASSPPGNTEAFF. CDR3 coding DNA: TGTGCCAGCTCACCTCCGGGGAACACTGAAGCTTTCTTT.

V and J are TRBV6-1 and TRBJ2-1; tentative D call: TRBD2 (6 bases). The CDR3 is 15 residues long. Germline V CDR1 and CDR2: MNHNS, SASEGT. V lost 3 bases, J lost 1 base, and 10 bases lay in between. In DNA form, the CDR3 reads TGTGCCAGCAGTGACAATCGGGAGTCCTACAATGAGCAGTTCTTC. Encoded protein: CASSDNRESYNEQFF.

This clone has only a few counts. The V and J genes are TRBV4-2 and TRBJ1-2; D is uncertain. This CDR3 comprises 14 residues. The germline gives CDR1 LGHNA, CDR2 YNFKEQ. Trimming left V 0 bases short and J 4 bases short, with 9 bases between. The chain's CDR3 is CASSQELEVYGYTF. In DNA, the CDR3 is TGTGCCAGCAGCCAAGAGCTAGAAGTCTATGGCTACACCTTC.

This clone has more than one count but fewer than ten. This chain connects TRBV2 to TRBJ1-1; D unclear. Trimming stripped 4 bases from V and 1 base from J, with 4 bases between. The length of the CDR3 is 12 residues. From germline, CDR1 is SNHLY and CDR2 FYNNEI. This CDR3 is CASSVGNTEAFF. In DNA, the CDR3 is TGTGCCAGCAGTGTTGGGAACACTGAAGCTTTCTTT.

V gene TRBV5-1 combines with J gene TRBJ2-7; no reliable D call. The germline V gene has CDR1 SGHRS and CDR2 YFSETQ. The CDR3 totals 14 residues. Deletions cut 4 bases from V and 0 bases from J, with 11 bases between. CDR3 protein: CASSAGSLSYEQYF. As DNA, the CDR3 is TGCGCCAGCAGCGCCGGGTCGCTCTCCTACGAGCAGTACTTC.

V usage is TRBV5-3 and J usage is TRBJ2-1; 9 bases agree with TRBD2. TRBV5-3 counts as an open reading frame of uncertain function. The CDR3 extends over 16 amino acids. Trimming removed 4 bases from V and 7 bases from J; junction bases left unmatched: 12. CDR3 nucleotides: TGTGCCAGAAGCCCCCAGCGGGAGGCCCCTGGGAATGAGCAGTTCTTC. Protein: CARSPQREAPGNEQFF.

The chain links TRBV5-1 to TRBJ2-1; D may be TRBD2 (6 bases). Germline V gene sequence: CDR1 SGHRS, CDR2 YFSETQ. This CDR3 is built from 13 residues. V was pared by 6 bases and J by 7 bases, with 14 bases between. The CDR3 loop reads CASMTATRNEQFF. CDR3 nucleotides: TGCGCCAGCATGACGGCGACTAGAAATGAGCAGTTCTTC. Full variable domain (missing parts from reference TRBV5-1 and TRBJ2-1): KAGVTQTPRYLIKTRGQQVTLSCSPISGHRSVSWYQQTPGQGLQFLFEYFSETQRNKGNFPGRFSGRQFSNSRSEMNVSTLELGDSALYLCASMTATRNEQFFGPGTRLTVL.

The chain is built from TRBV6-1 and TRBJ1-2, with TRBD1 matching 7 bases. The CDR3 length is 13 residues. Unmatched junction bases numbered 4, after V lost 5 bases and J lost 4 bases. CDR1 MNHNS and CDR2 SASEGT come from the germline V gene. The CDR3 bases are TGTGCCAGCAGTACTAGGACAGGCTATGGCTACACCTTC. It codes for CASSTRTGYGYTF.

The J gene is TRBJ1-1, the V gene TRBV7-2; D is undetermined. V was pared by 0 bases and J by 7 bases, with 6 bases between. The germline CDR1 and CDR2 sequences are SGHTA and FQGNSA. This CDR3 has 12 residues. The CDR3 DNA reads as TGTGCCAGCAGCTTAGCGGGGTATGAAGCTTTCTTT. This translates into CASSLAGYEAFF. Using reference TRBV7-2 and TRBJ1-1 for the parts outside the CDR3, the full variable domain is GAGVSQSPSNKVTEKGKDVELRCDPISGHTALYWYRQSLGQGLEFLIYFQGNSAPDKSGLPSDRFSAERTGGSVSTLTIQRTQQEDSAVYLCASSLAGYEAFFGQGTRLTVV.

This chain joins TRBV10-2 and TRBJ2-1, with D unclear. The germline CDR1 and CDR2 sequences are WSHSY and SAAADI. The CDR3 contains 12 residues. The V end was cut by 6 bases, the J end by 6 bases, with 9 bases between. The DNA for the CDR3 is TGCGCCAGCAGCGCTAGTTCCAATGAGCAGTTCTTC. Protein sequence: CASSASSNEQFF.